The entry that follows covers one T cell receptor (beta chain) sequence. The antigen is undetermined. Trimming stripped 0 bases from V and 3 bases from J, with 12 bases between. The CDR3 loop spans 15 amino acids. Germline assignment: CDR1 MGHRA and CDR2 YSYEKL. Both 60 Vbeta primers and 13 Jbeta primers went into the PCR. The method was immunoSEQ multiplex PCR; TCRdb's version includes in-frame clones alone and lacks a portion of them. The repertoire holds around 130,000 clones, with about 63% as singletons. The sample originates from a study of cytomegalovirus exposure and HLA in healthy donors. The study, taken as a whole, reports: A prior analysis recorded that most TCR beta V segments were productive about 87% or about 30% of the time. TCR beta sequences reportedly predicted most subjects' HLA-A and HLA-B alleles accurately.

This sequence joins TRBV4-1 and TRBJ2-7, with TRBD2 as a possible D gene (5 bases). The specimen sequenced was PBMCs. The TCR was taken from a man in his thirties or forties in good health and CMV-seropositive. The CDR3 region has the DNA TGCGCCAGCAGCCAAGACGACGCGGGCCACTACGAGCAGTACTTC. It is translated as CASSQDDAGHYEQYF.